Listed here are 20 T cell receptor beta chains from one sample, sequenced in a study of shared clonotypes between healthy human individuals. The method was immunoSEQ multiplex PCR; TCRdb's version includes in-frame clones alone and lacks a portion of them. The data show roughly 2.2 million clones, around 93% seen once. Sequenced sample: naive CD4+ T cells from PBMCs. As to subset: CD45RA+ positively selected. The source is a man between 18 and 29 years old in good health. Some clones in this sample may be carry-over from other donors' samples.

This chain connects TRBV2 to TRBJ2-1, with D unresolved. Trimming took off 6 bases at V and 8 bases at J, with 17 bases between the two ends. Germline CDR1 reads SNHLY; CDR2 reads FYNNEI. The CDR3 is 14 residues long. The CDR3 loop reads CASSLTARSDEQFF. CDR3 coding DNA: TGTGCCAGCAGCCTAACGGCGCGCTCCGATGAGCAGTTCTTC.

This clone was recorded only once. This sequence joins TRBV7-9 and TRBJ1-4; D not certain. V lost 1 base to trimming and J lost 10 bases, with 19 bases between them. This CDR3 has 16 amino acids. Germline loops: CDR1 SEHNR, CDR2 FQNEAQ (reference sequence). In DNA, the CDR3 is TGTGCCAGCAGCTTAGGGTTCTCGGAGACCCCCTCAAAACTGTTTTTT. Its translation: CASSLGFSETPSKLFF. The variable domain in full, with the rest retrieved from reference TRBV7-9 and TRBJ1-4, is DTGVSQNPRHKITKRGQNVTFRCDPISEHNRLYWYRQTLGQGPEFLTYFQNEAQLEKSRLLSDRFSAERPKGSFSTLEIQRTEQGDSAMYLCASSLGFSETPSKLFFGSGTQLSVL.

The V and J genes are TRBV5-4 and TRBJ2-5; D possibly corresponds to TRBD1 (6 bases). Germline V gives CDR1 SGHNT, CDR2 YYREEE (reference sequence). The CDR3 extends over 14 amino acids. The V and J ends lost 2 bases and 5 bases respectively, with 13 bases between them. The chain's CDR3 is CASSFTGSGETQYF. The CDR3 region has the DNA TGTGCCAGCAGCTTTACAGGGAGCGGCGAGACCCAGTACTTC.

This sequence joins TRBV15 and TRBJ2-1, with D possibly TRBD2 on 5 matching bases. Germline CDR1 is LNHNV and CDR2 is YYDKDF (reference sequence). The CDR3 spans 13 residues. V dropped 0 bases and J dropped 12 bases, with 12 bases sitting between them. In nucleotides, the CDR3 is TGTGCCACCAGCAGAGATCCTTTTCGGGGGCAGTTCTTC. This sequence encodes CATSRDPFRGQFF.

This chain links TRBV6-5 with TRBJ1-6; 8 bases fit TRBD1. V shed 6 bases, J shed 9 bases, and the junction held 7 bases outside the gene matches. Germline CDR1 is MNHEY and CDR2 is SVGAGI. This CDR3 has 14 residues. The CDR3 here is CASRPGTGGSPLHF. In DNA form, the CDR3 reads TGTGCCAGCAGACCCGGGACAGGTGGTTCACCCCTCCACTTT.

In its sample, this clone was seen once. V usage is TRBV28 and J usage is TRBJ2-5; 10 positions agree with TRBD1. CDR3 length equals 15 residues. Losses at the gene ends were 2 bases for V and 5 bases for J; bases not matched to a gene: 5. Per germline, CDR1 MDHEN and CDR2 SYDVKM. Here the CDR3 reads CASSLGGQGWETQYF. The CDR3 DNA reads as TGTGCCAGCAGTTTAGGGGGACAGGGGTGGGAGACCCAGTACTTC.

The chain links TRBV6-4 to TRBJ2-1; 10 bases map to TRBD2. Germline CDR1 is MRHNA and CDR2 is SNTAGT. V dropped 2 bases and J dropped 8; count of bases not matched to a gene: 9. This CDR3 region has 16 residues. The CDR3 reads CASSDRASGSIYEQFF. In DNA, the CDR3 is TGTGCCAGCAGTGACAGGGCTAGCGGGAGTATATATGAGCAGTTCTTC.

This rearrangement joins TRBV28 to TRBJ1-5; TRBD1 is a possible D gene (5 bases). The CDR3 runs to 13 residues. Germline V gene data show CDR1 as MDHEN and CDR2 as SYDVKM. Trimming removed 2 bases at V and 11 bases at J, with 13 bases between. Here the CDR3 reads CASSLAGRVTQHF. CDR3 sequence (DNA): TGTGCCAGCAGTTTAGCAGGGAGGGTGACCCAGCATTTT.

V and J are TRBV7-2 and TRBJ2-7, with 8 nucleotides matching TRBD2. Trimming removed 6 bases from V and 6 bases from J; junction bases left unmatched: 7. The CDR3 sequence is 13 residues long. CDR1 is SGHTA and CDR2 is FQGNSA in the germline V gene. For the CDR3, the DNA is TGTGCCAGCAGGCCCGGGGGGGGCGGCGAGCAGTACTTC. As protein: CASRPGGGGEQYF.

The chain links TRBV2 to TRBJ2-7; 9 bases agree with TRBD2. CDR1 is SNHLY and CDR2 is FYNNEI in the germline V gene. The V and J ends lost 6 bases and 6 bases, in that order; junction bases with no gene match: 9. The length of the CDR3 is 14 residues. DNA of the CDR3: TGTGCCAGCAGCGGAATTAGCGGGAGTGGCGAGCAGTACTTC. This encodes CASSGISGSGEQYF.

The genes are TRBV2 and TRBJ1-2; 10 bases match TRBD1. There are 13 residues in the CDR3. The germline CDR1 and CDR2 sequences are SNHLY and FYNNEI. The trim removed 5 bases at V and 8 bases at J, leaving 5 bases unmatched. The CDR3 DNA sequence: TGTGCCAGCAGTTACCGGGACAGGGGCGGCTACACCTTC. This sequence encodes CASSYRDRGGYTF.

The gene calls are TRBV6-5 and TRBJ1-2; a weak D match, TRBD1 (6 bases). This CDR3 contains 16 residues. Germline V CDR1 and CDR2: MNHEY, SVGAGI. V lost 2 bases and J 6 bases, leaving 19 bases between the germline ends. The CDR3 nucleotides read TGTGCCAGCAGTTACGACCCTGGGAGGGGGTTGGATGGCTACACCTTC. Residues: CASSYDPGRGLDGYTF.

This chain uses TRBV6-1 with TRBJ2-7; D possibly matches TRBD1 or TRBD2 (5 bases each). The germline CDR1 and CDR2 sequences are MNHNS and SASEGT. The ends were cut back, 3 bases at V and 3 bases at J, with 12 bases in the middle. The CDR3 is made up of 14 amino acids. CDR3 DNA sequence: TGTGCCAGCAGTGACGGGACGGCCTACTACGAGCAGTACTTC. Translation gives CASSDGTAYYEQYF.

As concerns this clone: Other DNA sequences in the same sample also yield this CDR3. This chain connects TRBV5-1 to TRBJ1-1; no clear D gene. Trimming cost V 0 bases and J 1 base, with 7 bases left between them. CDR3 length: 14 residues. Germline CDR1 SGHRS, CDR2 YFSETQ. As DNA, the CDR3 is TGCGCCAGCAGCTTGGCCGCTGGGAACACTGAAGCTTTCTTT. Its translation: CASSLAAGNTEAFF.

The chain is built from TRBV29-1 and TRBJ1-1; D remains ambiguous. V lost 4 bases to trimming and J lost 0 bases, with 21 bases between them. The length of the CDR3 is 17 residues. From germline, CDR1 is SQVTM and CDR2 ANQGSEA. In DNA form, the CDR3 reads TGCAGCGTTGTCCTATCAAAAAAGACACTCCTGAACACTGAAGCTTTCTTT. Its translation: CSVVLSKKTLLNTEAFF.

The V call is TRBV4-1, the J call TRBJ1-4; D may be TRBD1 (5 bases). This CDR3 has 15 amino acids. The germline V gene has CDR1 MGHRA and CDR2 YSYEKL. Between the trimmed V and J ends, which lost 4 bases and 8 bases, there was a span of 17 bases. The CDR3 is CASSLNSGQGEKLFF. The CDR3 bases are TGCGCCAGCAGCCTCAATTCGGGGCAGGGCGAAAAACTGTTTTTT.

The V gene is TRBV9, the J gene TRBJ1-6; unclear D gene. V shed 3 bases and J shed 8 bases, with 12 bases lying between them. The CDR3 covers 14 residues. The germline V gene has CDR1 SGDLS and CDR2 YYNGEE. CDR3 in amino acids: CASSGVGFDSPLHF. The CDR3 DNA reads as TGTGCCAGCAGCGGGGTGGGTTTTGATTCACCCCTCCACTTT.

The gene calls are TRBV11-1 and TRBJ2-7, with unresolved D. This CDR3 comprises 15 residues. The V and J ends lost 5 bases and 4 bases respectively, with 18 bases between them. Germline CDR1 and CDR2: SGHAT and FQDESV (reference sequence). CDR3 nucleotides: TGTGCCAGCAGCCTTAGGGCAGACCCTATTTACGAGCAGTACTTC. Protein sequence: CASSLRADPIYEQYF.

For this clone: This specimen includes other DNA sequences encoding the same CDR3. The chain is built from TRBV5-1 and TRBJ1-2; D is undetermined. The CDR3 totals 13 residues. V gave up 1 base and J gave up 0 bases, with 4 bases separating them. Per the germline V gene, CDR1 is SGHRS and CDR2 is YFSETQ. The CDR3 sequence is CASSLRTNYGYTF. The CDR3 DNA follows: TGCGCCAGCAGCTTGCGCACTAACTATGGCTACACCTTC.

CDR3 sequence reads: CASSSTSGRTNEQFF. CDR3 DNA sequence: TGTGCCAGCAGCTCGACTAGCGGAAGAACCAATGAGCAGTTCTTC. This chain joins TRBV7-9 and TRBJ2-1; 9 nucleotides match TRBD2. CDR1 is SEHNR, CDR2 FQNEAQ, per germline (reference sequence). The CDR3 contains 15 residues. The junction had 7 bases not matched to a gene; V was cut back by 4 bases and J by 6 bases. Combining the CDR3 with reference TRBV7-9 and TRBJ2-1 gives the whole variable domain DTGVSQNPRHKITKRGQNVTFRCDPISEHNRLYWYRQTLGQGPEFLTYFQNEAQLEKSRLLSDRFSAERPKGSFSTLEIQRTEQGDSAMYLCASSSTSGRTNEQFFGPGTRLTVL.